Listed here are 24 T cell receptor beta chains from one sample, sequenced in a study of CD8 T cells in Susac syndrome. Random-hexamer reverse transcription was applied to about 0.45 to 1 ug RNA. TCRdb recomputed calls from the immunoSEQ multiplex PCR reads with MiXCR, one row per CDR3 protein. Of 150,000 to 250,000 distinct CDR3 sequences listed, roughly 96% are singletons. The sequencing sample was made of CD4+ T cells from PBMCs. The receptor source for this set is a human donor with multiple sclerosis.

This clonotype was detected only once. The chain couples TRBV24-1 to TRBJ2-2; either TRBD1 or TRBD2 may fit D (5 bases each). The V gene lost 4 bases and the J gene lost 0 bases, with 5 bases spanning the gap. The CDR3 contains 14 residues. Germline loops: CDR1 KGHDR, CDR2 SFDVKD. CDR3 amino acids: CATSEGANTGELFF. DNA for the CDR3: TGTGCCACCAGTGAGGGGGCGAACACCGGGGAGCTGTTTTTT.

The chain uses TRBV4-1 and TRBJ2-3; D ambiguous. The CDR3 length is 13 residues. The germline V gene has CDR1 MGHRA and CDR2 YSYEKL. Trimming removed 4 bases from V and 1 base from J, with 6 bases in between. The CDR3: CASSRTRTDTQYF. The CDR3 nucleotides are TGCGCCAGCAGCCGCACCCGCACAGATACGCAGTATTTT.

This chain links TRBV11-2 with TRBJ1-1, with unresolved D. Germline assignment: CDR1 SGHAT and CDR2 FQNNGV. Trimming pared 4 bases from V and 4 bases from J, leaving 13 bases between. This CDR3 contains 14 residues. The CDR3 protein is CASSSRSRGTEAFF. CDR3 nucleotide sequence: TGTGCCAGCAGCTCCCGGAGCCGGGGCACTGAAGCTTTCTTT.

The chain recombines TRBV7-9 with TRBJ2-7; TRBD1 matches at 10 bases. Germline values: CDR1 SEHNR, CDR2 FQNEAQ (reference sequence). This CDR3 is 15 amino acids long. Trimming cost V 7 bases and J 6 bases; bases outside gene matches: 12. DNA of the CDR3: TGTGCCAGCACCAATACCGGGACAGGGGATGGCGAGCAGTACTTC. Protein sequence: CASTNTGTGDGEQYF. Using reference TRBV7-9 and TRBJ2-7 for the parts outside the CDR3, the full variable domain is DTGVSQNPRHKITKRGQNVTFRCDPISEHNRLYWYRQTLGQGPEFLTYFQNEAQLEKSRLLSDRFSAERPKGSFSTLEIQRTEQGDSAMYLCASTNTGTGDGEQYFGPGTRLTVT.

The chain carries TRBV29-1 and TRBJ2-6; D gene uncertain. The CDR3 is 17 amino acids. Deletions cut 6 bases from V and 1 base from J, with 19 bases between. In germline, CDR1 is SQVTM, CDR2 ANQGSEA. The CDR3 DNA is TGCAGCGTCGGAACGGTCACCCCCCTATCTGGGGCCAACGTCCTGACTTTC. Translation gives CSVGTVTPLSGANVLTF.

The chain couples TRBV20-1 to TRBJ2-1; possible D gene TRBD2, 5 bases. The V gene lost 3 bases and the J gene lost 14 bases, with 14 bases spanning the gap. The germline V gene encodes CDR1 DFQATT and CDR2 SNEGSKA (reference sequence). CDR3 size: 11 residues. CDR3 sequence reads: CSARAGRDEFF. The CDR3 DNA reads as TGCAGTGCTAGGGCGGGCCGGGATGAGTTCTTC.

This clonotype was recorded only once. This sequence joins TRBV29-1 and TRBJ2-5, with D perhaps TRBD2 (6 bases). Germline V CDR1 and CDR2: SQVTM, ANQGSEA. The V gene lost 6 bases and the J gene lost 5 bases, with 19 bases spanning the gap. The CDR3 is 14 amino acids. CDR3 nucleotide sequence: TGCAGCGTGGGGAAGACGGACCGGGGGGAGACCCAGTACTTC. Amino acid sequence: CSVGKTDRGETQYF.

The rearrangement links TRBV5-1 to TRBJ1-2; tentatively, D is TRBD1 (5 bases). Germline lookup yields CDR1 SGHRS and CDR2 YFSETQ. Deletions cut 3 bases from V and 7 bases from J, with 22 bases between. CDR3 size: 16 residues. The CDR3 here is CASSSTRGGMASGYTF. The CDR3 DNA is TGCGCCAGCAGCTCAACTCGGGGGGGAATGGCGAGTGGCTACACCTTC.

The chain joins TRBV20-1 to TRBJ1-1, with D hard to call. V lost 6 bases to trimming and J lost 4 bases, with 9 bases between them. The CDR3 spans 11 residues. The germline V gene has CDR1 DFQATT and CDR2 SNEGSKA (reference sequence). The DNA of the CDR3 is TGCAGTGCCGTCGCAGCCACTGAAGCTTTCTTT. It codes for CSAVAATEAFF.

The CDR3 spells CSARLRTRGTEAFF. The CDR3 DNA reads as TGCAGTGCTAGACTCCGGACCAGGGGCACTGAAGCTTTCTTT. The genes are TRBV20-1 and TRBJ1-1, with D perhaps TRBD1 (6 bases). This CDR3 contains 14 residues. The germline V gene has CDR1 DFQATT and CDR2 SNEGSKA (reference sequence). Trimming stripped 2 bases from V and 4 bases from J, with 14 bases between.

This sequence joins TRBV25-1 and TRBJ1-4; TRBD1 might be the D (5 bases). The CDR3 extends over 14 amino acids. With 4 bases removed from V and 5 bases from J, the gap between germline ends came to 11 bases. Germline assignment: CDR1 MGHDK and CDR2 SYGVNS. CDR3 in DNA: TGTGCCAGCAGTGCGGCTGGGGGGAATGAAAAACTGTTTTTT. Its protein is CASSAAGGNEKLFF.

This chain links TRBV4-1 with TRBJ2-7; 8 bases are shared with TRBD1. CDR1 MGHRA and CDR2 YSYEKL come from the germline V gene. The CDR3 extends over 15 amino acids. J lost 0 bases, V lost 4 bases, and 5 bases had no gene match. The CDR3 loop reads CASSPGQGLSYEQYF. CDR3 nucleotide sequence: TGCGCCAGCAGCCCCGGACAGGGCCTCTCCTACGAGCAGTACTTC.

Note on this clonotype: A junction end diverges from the germline sequence, so it may reflect a read error. The chain is built from TRBV7-7 and TRBJ2-1; TRBD2 might be the D (6 bases). The CDR3 has 14 residues. Germline loops: CDR1 SSHAT, CDR2 FNYEAQ (reference sequence). This CDR3 is CASSLHTQEGEQFF. CDR3 sequence (DNA): TGTGCTAGCAGCTTACATACTCAGGAGGGTGAGCAGTTCTTC.

The genes are TRBV6-6 and TRBJ2-7; 7 nucleotides align to TRBD1. The ends lost 3 bases at V and 3 bases at J; junction bases unmatched: 11. The germline V gene has CDR1 MNHNY and CDR2 SVGAGI (reference sequence). The CDR3 sequence is 16 residues long. As DNA, the CDR3 is TGTGCCAGCAGTTATTCGACAGGGCCGCCGAACTACGAGCAGTACTTC. Residues: CASSYSTGPPNYEQYF.

In this sample, this clonotype turned up once. The rearrangement joins TRBV21-1 to TRBJ2-1; the DNA was not compared with TRBD1, the D call given in the table. TRBV21-1 represents a pseudogene. The CDR3 has 14 amino acids. The CDR3, as DNA: TGTGCCAGCAACCTGATGAGGGGTCTTAATGAGCAGTTCTTC. This codes for CASNLMRGLNEQFF.

The chain carries TRBV2 and TRBJ1-5; no firm D call. Looked up from germline, CDR1 is SNHLY and CDR2 is FYNNEI. This CDR3 is 15 amino acids long. V was pared by 3 bases and J by 1 base, with 10 bases between. The CDR3 is CASSDRVESNQPQHF. The CDR3 nucleotides are TGTGCCAGCAGTGATAGGGTGGAAAGCAATCAGCCCCAGCATTTT.

This clonotype appeared a single time. J is TRBJ2-1 and V is TRBV20-1; 8 nucleotides agree with TRBD2. V was clipped by 3 bases and J by 15 bases; unmatched bases: 10. Germline loops: CDR1 DFQATT, CDR2 SNEGSKA (reference sequence). The CDR3 covers 12 residues. The CDR3 is CSASPWREVAFF. The CDR3 DNA sequence: TGCAGTGCTAGCCCCTGGCGGGAGGTTGCGTTCTTC.

The rearrangement links TRBV14 to TRBJ1-1; D uncertain. Per the germline V gene, CDR1 is SGHDN and CDR2 is FVKESK. Trimming took 2 bases from V and 5 from J, leaving 6 bases between them. This CDR3 has 12 amino acids. The CDR3 DNA reads TGTGCCAGCAGCCAAACCAGGACTGAAGCTTTCTTT. It yields the protein CASSQTRTEAFF. Using reference TRBV14 and TRBJ1-1 for the parts outside the CDR3, the full variable domain is EAGVTQFPSHSVIEKGQTVTLRCDPISGHDNLYWYRRVMGKEIKFLLHFVKESKQDESGMPNNRFLAERTGGTYSTLKVQPAELEDSGVYFCASSQTRTEAFFGQGTRLTVV.

This chain links TRBV7-9 with TRBJ2-2; the match to TRBD1 covers 9 bases. Germline assignment: CDR1 SEHNR and CDR2 FQNEAQ (reference sequence). With V trimmed by 8 bases and J by 9 bases, 13 bases remained unmatched. The CDR3 contains 15 residues. DNA for the CDR3: TGTGCCAGCGGACGGGACAGGGAAAACTCCCGGGAGCTGTTTTTT. Residues: CASGRDRENSRELFF.

The chain couples TRBV5-6 to TRBJ2-3; D remains unclear. The germline CDR1 and CDR2 sequences are SGHDT and YYEEEE. V was pared by 2 bases and J by 6 bases, with 13 bases between. This CDR3 comprises 14 residues. The CDR3 DNA is TGTGCCAGCAGCTTCAATCTGCCCCCCGATACGCAGTATTTT. This gives the protein CASSFNLPPDTQYF.

This sequence joins TRBV20-1 and TRBJ1-5, with a tentative D call TRBD1 (6 bases). The CDR3 extends over 14 amino acids. Germline loops: CDR1 DFQATT, CDR2 SNEGSKA (reference sequence). V was clipped by 2 bases and J by 5 bases, with 13 bases between them. In nucleotides, the CDR3 is TGCAGTGCTAGAACAGGGTCGAGGGATCAGCCCCAGCATTTT. Its protein product is CSARTGSRDQPQHF.

The count of this clonotype is one. The chain carries TRBV29-1 and TRBJ1-2; perhaps TRBD1 as D (5 bases). This CDR3 has 13 residues. Germline assignment: CDR1 SQVTM and CDR2 ANQGSEA. Deletions cut 8 bases from V and 0 bases from J, with 13 bases between. The CDR3 loop reads CSIYGGPNYGYTF. The DNA for the CDR3 is TGCAGCATATATGGGGGACCTAACTATGGCTACACCTTC.

The chain employs TRBV9 and TRBJ1-2; perhaps TRBD1 as D (5 bases). The V gene lost 6 bases and the J gene lost 6 bases, with 12 bases spanning the gap. CDR1 and CDR2 from the germline V gene are SGDLS and YYNGEE. This CDR3 has 12 residues. CDR3 sequence: CASTRVGDGYTF. The CDR3 bases are TGTGCCAGCACCCGGGTAGGGGATGGCTACACCTTC.

The J gene is TRBJ2-7, the V gene TRBV18, with a possible D match to TRBD1 (6 bases). CDR3 size: 13 residues. Per the germline V gene, CDR1 is KGHSH and CDR2 is LQKENI. V lost 6 bases and J lost 2, with 11 bases in between. The CDR3 region has the DNA TGTGCCAGCTCCGGGCCAGGGGCCTACGAGCAGTACTTC. Translation: CASSGPGAYEQYF.